A selection of T cell receptor beta chains follows, all from one sample in a study of blood T cells in healthy people across ages. MiXCR, run by TCRdb on the 5' RACE reads, gives a single entry per CDR3 protein. The sample lists about 1.6 million distinct CDR3 sequences, 30% to 35% seen once, with approximately 11% in the top ten. Input material: blood. These receptors originate from a woman under 40 in good health. The CDR3 runs from the conserved cysteine through the conserved F or W. Each record gives: J gene, clone size, V gene, D gene, CDR3 protein, CDR3 DNA. A D gene is named only where the DNA matches it firmly. Clone size, where shown, is once, few, many, or a class for clones that have expanded.

j_gene: TRBJ2-1
abundance: few
v_gene: TRBV20-1
d_gene: TRBD2
CDR3aa: CSASPVFRRTSGSVEQFF
CDR3nt: TGCAGTGCTAGCCCGGTCTTTCGAAGGACTAGCGGGAGTGTAGAGCAGTTCTTC

j_gene: TRBJ2-3
abundance: few
v_gene: TRBV6-2/TRBV6-3
d_gene: TRBD2
CDR3aa: CASSYRLAGGRSLTDTQYF
CDR3nt: TGTGCCAGCAGTTACCGGCTAGCGGGGGGGCGATCGCTCACAGATACGCAGTATTTT

j_gene: TRBJ2-5
abundance: few
v_gene: TRBV5-1
d_gene: TRBD1
CDR3aa: CASSLSGQGQETQYF
CDR3nt: TGCGCCAGCAGCTTATCGGGACAGGGCCAAGAGACCCAGTACTTC

j_gene: TRBJ2-1
abundance: NA
v_gene: TRBV3-1
d_gene: TRBD2
CDR3aa: CASSQDIAGGQQFF
CDR3nt: TGTGCCAGCAGCCAAGATATAGCGGGGGGGCAACAGTTCTTC

j_gene: TRBJ1-2
abundance: NA
v_gene: TRBV5-1
d_gene: TRBD1
CDR3aa: CASSWDRGQDYGYTF
CDR3nt: TGCGCCAGCAGCTGGGACAGGGGGCAGGACTATGGCTACACCTTC

j_gene: TRBJ1-2
abundance: few
v_gene: TRBV7-2
d_gene: NA
CDR3aa: CASSLTPNGYTF
CDR3nt: TGTGCCAGCAGCTTAACCCCTAATGGCTACACCTTC

j_gene: TRBJ2-4
abundance: NA
v_gene: TRBV4-2
d_gene: TRBD2
CDR3aa: CASSQGASGRAREQYF
CDR3nt: TGTGCCAGCAGCCAAGGGGCTAGCGGGAGGGCCCGGGAGCAGTACTTC

j_gene: TRBJ2-3
abundance: NA
v_gene: TRBV6-6
d_gene: TRBD2
CDR3aa: CASTGTSGGADTQYF
CDR3nt: TGTGCCAGCACCGGGACTAGCGGGGGGGCAGATACGCAGTATTTT

j_gene: TRBJ2-5
abundance: many
v_gene: TRBV20-1
d_gene: TRBD2
CDR3aa: CSAMGAGGWKTQYF
CDR3nt: TGCAGTGCTATGGGAGCGGGGGGCTGGAAGACCCAGTACTTC

j_gene: TRBJ1-6
abundance: NA
v_gene: TRBV7-9
d_gene: NA
CDR3aa: CASSSTGPASSPLHF
CDR3nt: TGTGCCAGCAGCTCGACCGGGCCAGCGAGTTCACCCCTCCACTTT

j_gene: TRBJ1-5
abundance: NA
v_gene: TRBV6-4
d_gene: NA
CDR3aa: CASNFVDPESNQPQHF
CDR3nt: TGTGCCAGCAACTTCGTCGATCCGGAGAGCAATCAGCCCCAGCATTTT

j_gene: TRBJ2-4
abundance: NA
v_gene: TRBV2
d_gene: NA
CDR3aa: CASSLIRSLTKNIQYF
CDR3nt: TGTGCCAGCAGTTTGATTAGGAGTTTGACCAAAAACATTCAGTACTTC

j_gene: TRBJ1-1
abundance: few
v_gene: TRBV10-3
d_gene: NA
CDR3aa: CAIGTNTEAFF
CDR3nt: TGTGCCATTGGGACTAACACTGAAGCTTTCTTT

j_gene: TRBJ2-1
abundance: many
v_gene: TRBV7-3
d_gene: NA
CDR3aa: CASSSRYDNEQFF
CDR3nt: TGTGCCAGCAGCTCCCGATATGATAATGAGCAGTTCTTC

j_gene: TRBJ2-1
abundance: many
v_gene: TRBV12-3/TRBV12-4
d_gene: TRBD1
CDR3aa: CASRRTGLTEQFF
CDR3nt: TGTGCCAGCAGGAGGACAGGGTTGACTGAGCAGTTCTTC

j_gene: TRBJ2-1
abundance: NA
v_gene: TRBV12-3/TRBV12-4
d_gene: TRBD2
CDR3aa: CASTLPPQIAGEPNEQFF
CDR3nt: TGTGCCAGCACCTTGCCCCCCCAAATAGCGGGAGAACCAAATGAGCAGTTCTTC

j_gene: TRBJ2-2
abundance: NA
v_gene: TRBV4-1
d_gene: NA
CDR3aa: CASSFRTVDTGELFF
CDR3nt: TGCGCCAGCAGCTTCCGGACAGTTGACACCGGGGAGCTGTTTTTT

j_gene: TRBJ2-7
abundance: few
v_gene: TRBV20-1
d_gene: NA
CDR3aa: CSAKGAGANEQYF
CDR3nt: TGCAGTGCCAAAGGGGCAGGGGCAAACGAGCAGTACTTC

j_gene: TRBJ2-7
abundance: NA
v_gene: TRBV4-2
d_gene: NA
CDR3aa: CASSLLEDTGDAYEQYF
CDR3nt: TGTGCCAGCAGCCTTCTCGAGGACACTGGGGACGCCTACGAGCAGTACTTC

j_gene: TRBJ2-1
abundance: NA
v_gene: TRBV28
d_gene: NA
CDR3aa: CASSPTDGGNNEQFF
CDR3nt: TGTGCCAGCAGCCCCACGGACGGTGGGAACAATGAGCAGTTCTTC

j_gene: TRBJ2-3
abundance: NA
v_gene: TRBV7-2
d_gene: NA
CDR3aa: CASSLWARSDTQYF
CDR3nt: TGTGCCAGCAGCTTATGGGCTCGGTCCGATACGCAGTATTTT

j_gene: TRBJ2-1
abundance: NA
v_gene: TRBV24-1
d_gene: NA
CDR3aa: CATSDDPQGKGQFF
CDR3nt: TGTGCCACCAGTGATGACCCACAGGGAAAGGGGCAGTTCTTC

j_gene: TRBJ2-3
abundance: once
v_gene: TRBV6-1
d_gene: NA
CDR3aa: CATRGVGGLEKHDTQYF
CDR3nt: TGTGCCACACGGGGAGTGGGGGGACTGGAAAAACATGATACGCAGTATTTT

j_gene: TRBJ2-5
abundance: few
v_gene: TRBV7-3
d_gene: TRBD2
CDR3aa: CASSLRAGTSGSETQYF
CDR3nt: TGTGCCAGCAGCTTAAGGGCGGGGACTAGCGGGAGTGAGACCCAGTACTTC

j_gene: TRBJ2-3
abundance: NA
v_gene: TRBV27
d_gene: NA
CDR3aa: CASSLGTLGNTDTQYF
CDR3nt: TGTGCCAGCAGTTTGGGCACCTTGGGCAACACAGATACGCAGTATTTT

j_gene: TRBJ2-7
abundance: few
v_gene: TRBV20-1
d_gene: TRBD2
CDR3aa: CSARLAGGTKTYEQYF
CDR3nt: TGCAGTGCAAGACTAGCGGGAGGGACCAAAACCTACGAGCAGTACTTC

j_gene: TRBJ2-5
abundance: NA
v_gene: TRBV10-3
d_gene: NA
CDR3aa: CAISEGQGRETQYF
CDR3nt: TGTGCCATCAGTGAAGGGCAGGGAAGGGAGACCCAGTACTTC

j_gene: TRBJ2-2
abundance: NA
v_gene: TRBV12-3/TRBV12-4
d_gene: NA
CDR3aa: CASTQGGKGELFF
CDR3nt: TGTGCCAGTACACAGGGCGGGAAGGGGGAGCTGTTTTTT

j_gene: TRBJ2-7
abundance: many
v_gene: TRBV20-1
d_gene: NA
CDR3aa: CSAREPGSSYEQYF
CDR3nt: TGCAGTGCTAGAGAGCCCGGGAGCTCCTACGAGCAGTACTTC

j_gene: TRBJ2-7
abundance: NA
v_gene: TRBV4-1
d_gene: NA
CDR3aa: CASSQVWSVAPENYEQYF
CDR3nt: TGCGCCAGCAGCCAAGTTTGGTCCGTTGCGCCAGAAAACTACGAGCAGTACTTC

j_gene: TRBJ2-2
abundance: once
v_gene: TRBV10-3
d_gene: NA
CDR3aa: CASSPRGGDTGELFF
CDR3nt: TGTGCCTCCTCTCCGAGAGGGGGGGATACCGGGGAGCTGTTTTTT